Presented here are 29 T cell receptor beta chains from one specimen sequenced in a study of CD8 T cells in ankylosing spondylitis. TCRdb called the 5' RACE reads again in MiXCR, with one record for every CDR3 protein. Of 85,000 to 100,000 distinct CDR3 sequences listed, over 6.5% were seen once; the top ten hold 9.9%. Input material: blood, either unsorted or a sorted T cell fraction (not recorded which). These receptors came from a male donor with ankylosing spondylitis or in good health (not recorded which).

In this sample, this clonotype turned up many times. The V and J genes are TRBV4-2 and TRBJ2-2; 7 positions agree with TRBD1. Trimming at V came to 5 bases and at J to 2 bases, leaving 5 bases not matched to a gene. Germline V gene sequence: CDR1 LGHNA, CDR2 YNFKEQ. The CDR3 consists of 15 residues. The CDR3 DNA reads TGTGCCAGCAGCTCCGGGACAGTAAACACCGGGGAGCTGTTTTTT. It is translated as CASSSGTVNTGELFF.

This clonotype was counted many times. The V gene is TRBV13, the J gene TRBJ2-1; no reliable D call. The germline V gene encodes CDR1 PRHDT and CDR2 FYEKMQ (reference sequence). V lost 4 bases and J lost 1, with 11 bases in between. The CDR3 has 15 amino acids. CDR3 in amino acids: CASSSRTWSYNEQFF. CDR3 DNA sequence: TGTGCCAGCAGCTCCCGGACCTGGTCCTACAATGAGCAGTTCTTC.

This clonotype was detected many times. This chain connects TRBV29-1 to TRBJ1-1; D may be TRBD1 (5 bases). Trimming took off 3 bases at V and 3 bases at J, with 8 bases between the two ends. Germline CDR1 and CDR2: SQVTM and ANQGSEA. CDR3 length: 12 amino acids. Written as DNA, the CDR3 is TGCAGCGTTGACCAGGGAGACACTGAAGCTTTCTTT. This translates into CSVDQGDTEAFF.

The V gene is TRBV2, the J gene TRBJ2-1; D may be TRBD1 (5 bases). The CDR3 contains 13 residues. CDR1 is SNHLY, CDR2 FYNNEI, per germline. The V end lost 5 bases, the J end lost 7 bases, and 12 bases lay between the germline ends. The CDR3 is CASSLDIGNEQFF. As DNA, the CDR3 is TGTGCCAGCAGTCTGGACATTGGAAATGAGCAGTTCTTC. Together with reference TRBV2 and TRBJ2-1, the CDR3 gives the full variable domain: EPEVTQTPSHQVTQMGQEVILRCVPISNHLYFYWYRQILGQKVEFLVSFYNNEISEKSEIFDDQFSVERPDGSNFTLKIRSTKLEDSAMYFCASSLDIGNEQFFGPGTRLTVL.

This clonotype appeared many times. The gene calls are TRBV4-3 and TRBJ1-6; D is possibly TRBD1 (6 bases). The germline V gene has CDR1 LGHNA and CDR2 YSLEER. The CDR3 is 19 residues long. Between the trimmed V and J ends, which lost 1 base and 0 bases, there was a span of 16 bases. CDR3 amino acids: CASSQVRGLFSSYNSPLHF. The CDR3 region has the DNA TGCGCCAGCAGCCAAGTCAGGGGACTTTTCAGCTCCTATAATTCACCCCTCCACTTT.

The J gene is TRBJ2-5, the V gene TRBV7-2; D is undetermined. CDR3 size: 14 residues. CDR1 is SGHTA and CDR2 is FQGNSA in the germline V gene. V dropped 5 bases and J dropped 5 bases, with 15 bases sitting between them. The CDR3 DNA reads as TGTGCCAGCAGCCCCCAAATCTCCCGGGAGACCCAGTACTTC. Translating gives CASSPQISRETQYF.

This chain joins TRBV12-3 or TRBV12-4 and TRBJ1-5; weak D call: TRBD1 (6 bases). Trimming left V 7 bases short and J 9 bases short, with 22 bases between. The CDR3 loop spans 15 amino acids. Here the CDR3 DNA reads TGTGCCAGCACCCCAGGTGGGGGCAGGGGAGGGCCCCAGCATTTT. This translates into CASTPGGGRGGPQHF.

V and J are TRBV18 and TRBJ1-2, with 11 nucleotides matching TRBD1. The CDR3 is made up of 18 amino acids. Germline V gives CDR1 KGHSH, CDR2 LQKENI. J gave up 4 bases and V 5 bases, and 15 bases lay outside the gene matches. CDR3 sequence reads: CASSYQKFGTGGAYGYTF. The CDR3 nucleotides read TGTGCCAGCTCATATCAAAAGTTTGGGACAGGGGGAGCCTATGGCTACACCTTC.

The rearrangement links TRBV18 to TRBJ2-7, with TRBD1 identical over 9 bases. This CDR3 has 13 amino acids. CDR1 and CDR2 (germline): KGHSH, LQKENI. The ends lost 3 bases at V and 10 bases at J; junction bases unmatched: 7. The CDR3 loop is CASSPGTGRDQYF. The CDR3 DNA reads TGTGCCAGCTCACCCGGGACAGGGAGGGACCAGTACTTC.

This clonotype was detected a few times. V and J are TRBV6-1 and TRBJ2-3; 11 bases are shared with TRBD1. The CDR3 totals 16 residues. CDR1 and CDR2 (germline): MNHNS, SASEGT. Germline trimming cut 4 bases from V and 2 bases from J; bases unmatched to any gene: 5. In nucleotides, the CDR3 is TGTGCCAGCAGTGGGGACAGGGGGTCGTTCACAGATACGCAGTATTTT. Translating gives CASSGDRGSFTDTQYF.

This clonotype was observed a few times. The chain has TRBV5-1 and TRBJ2-1, with 10 bases matching TRBD2. Trimming took 4 bases from V and 2 from J; bases not matched to a gene: 9. This CDR3 is 17 amino acids long. Germline lookup yields CDR1 SGHRS and CDR2 YFSETQ. The CDR3: CASSTGFLAGAYNEQFF. CDR3 DNA: TGCGCCAGCAGCACGGGGTTTCTAGCGGGAGCCTACAATGAGCAGTTCTTC.

This clonotype has a count of ten or more. The V gene is TRBV20-1, the J gene TRBJ2-3; no clear D gene. Germline V CDR1 and CDR2: DFQATT, SNEGSKA (reference sequence). This CDR3 comprises 13 residues. V dropped 3 bases and J dropped 5 bases, with 12 bases sitting between them. The DNA for the CDR3 is TGCAGTGCTAGCAGTTTTGTAGGAGATACGCAGTATTTT. It specifies CSASSFVGDTQYF.

The sample holds many counts of this clonotype. In DNA, the CDR3 is TGTGCCAGCAGCCTACCAAGGGGACGGGGATCTAAGCAGTTCTTC. As protein: CASSLPRGRGSKQFF. The chain is built from TRBV7-2 and TRBJ2-1; D may be TRBD1 or TRBD2 (5 bases each). The CDR3 length is 15 residues. The V end lost 5 bases, the J end lost 11 bases, and 22 bases lay between the germline ends. Germline lookup yields CDR1 SGHTA and CDR2 FQGNSA.

Many counts were recorded for this clonotype. The CDR3 DNA follows: TGTGCCAGCAGTTTACAGGGGGTTTCCTACGAGCAGTACTTC. Its translation is CASSLQGVSYEQYF. The V call is TRBV12-3 or TRBV12-4, the J call TRBJ2-7; TRBD1 matches 7 bases. This CDR3 region has 14 residues. The junction had 2 bases not matched to a gene; V was cut back by 2 bases and J by 1 base.

This clonotype occurred a few times. The chain has TRBV4-3 and TRBJ2-2, with TRBD2 as a possible D gene (6 bases). The CDR3 has 16 amino acids. The V end was cut by 0 bases, the J end by 0 bases, with 8 bases between. Germline loops: CDR1 LGHNA, CDR2 YSLEER. This CDR3 is CASSQDRRANTGELFF. DNA for the CDR3: TGCGCCAGCAGCCAAGATAGGAGGGCGAACACCGGGGAGCTGTTTTTT.

This clonotype was observed many times. V usage is TRBV4-1 and J usage is TRBJ2-1; D is ambiguous. CDR3 length: 15 amino acids. V was cut by 2 bases and J by 5 bases, with 13 bases left in between. CDR1 and CDR2 (germline): MGHRA, YSYEKL. The CDR3 loop reads CASSQLGGTNNEQFF. CDR3 sequence (DNA): TGCGCCAGCAGCCAACTTGGCGGAACAAACAATGAGCAGTTCTTC.

This clonotype was detected many times. The J gene is TRBJ2-5, the V gene TRBV20-1; the match to TRBD1 covers 9 bases. The germline gives CDR1 DFQATT, CDR2 SNEGSKA (reference sequence). V dropped 4 bases and J dropped 3; count of bases not matched to a gene: 3. This CDR3 is 13 amino acids long. The CDR3 loop is CSATDRGEETQYF. Written as DNA, the CDR3 is TGCAGTGCTACTGACAGGGGGGAAGAGACCCAGTACTTC.

This clonotype was seen many times. The V and J genes are TRBV6-2 or TRBV6-3 and TRBJ1-6; D remains ambiguous. V was pared by 0 bases and J by 8 bases, with 17 bases between. In germline, CDR1 is MNHEY, CDR2 SVGEGT. CDR3 length: 17 amino acids. CDR3 amino acids: CASSYSMARTRDSPLHF. In nucleotides, the CDR3 is TGTGCCAGCAGTTACTCGATGGCGAGAACCCGAGATTCACCCCTCCACTTT.

This clonotype occurred a few times. The chain recombines TRBV7-2 with TRBJ2-2; tentatively, D is TRBD2 (6 bases). The CDR3 runs to 16 residues. CDR1 is SGHTA, CDR2 FQGNSA, per germline. The ends were cut back, 0 bases at V and 5 bases at J, with 13 bases in the middle. CDR3 in DNA: TGTGCCAGCAGCTTAGCGGGAGGCGGGTATACCGGGGAGCTGTTTTTT. Translated, it gives CASSLAGGGYTGELFF.

The sample holds many counts of this clonotype. The chain couples TRBV5-1 to TRBJ2-2, with TRBD1 matching 7 bases. V shed 4 bases, J shed 5 bases, and the junction held 5 bases outside the gene matches. This CDR3 has 14 amino acids. The germline V gene encodes CDR1 SGHRS and CDR2 YFSETQ. The CDR3 loop is CASSRTGDTGELFF. The CDR3 region has the DNA TGCGCCAGCAGCCGGACAGGTGATACCGGGGAGCTGTTTTTT. Complete variable domain (other parts from reference TRBV5-1 and TRBJ2-2): KAGVTQTPRYLIKTRGQQVTLSCSPISGHRSVSWYQQTPGQGLQFLFEYFSETQRNKGNFPGRFSGRQFSNSRSEMNVSTLELGDSALYLCASSRTGDTGELFFGEGSRLTVL.

This clonotype was counted ten times or more. This rearrangement joins TRBV7-2 to TRBJ2-2; D might be TRBD2 (5 bases). V shed 0 bases and J shed 7 bases, with 24 bases lying between them. This CDR3 has 19 residues. Germline-derived CDR1 and CDR2 are SGHTA and FQGNSA. The CDR3 protein is CASSLALREWPRRSGELFF. For the CDR3, the DNA is TGTGCCAGCAGCTTAGCCCTGCGTGAATGGCCTAGGAGGAGCGGGGAGCTGTTTTTT.

As for this clonotype: A read error may be the cause here, since a much bigger clone is one base away. This chain uses TRBV10-3 with TRBJ2-7; D tentatively reads TRBD1 or TRBD2 (6 bases each). Trimming removed 10 bases at V and 3 bases at J, with 10 bases between. The germline V gene encodes CDR1 ENHRY and CDR2 SYGVKD. The CDR3 has 11 residues. The DNA for the CDR3 is TGTGCCACGGGGGCAGTCTACGAGCAGTACTTC. Translated: CATGAVYEQYF.

The table lists this clonotype with many counts. The chain couples TRBV10-3 to TRBJ2-1; 8 nucleotides line up with TRBD1. Germline CDR1 and CDR2: ENHRY and SYGVKD. Losses at the gene ends were 1 base for V and 8 bases for J; bases not matched to a gene: 4. This CDR3 spans 14 amino acids. The CDR3 DNA follows: TGTGCCATCAGTGAGTATCAGGGGGCGGATGAGCAGTTCTTC. Its translation is CAISEYQGADEQFF.

This clonotype occurred many times. The V gene is TRBV6-1, the J gene TRBJ1-1; TRBD1 agrees at 9 bases. Per the germline V gene, CDR1 is MNHNS and CDR2 is SASEGT. V dropped 8 bases and J dropped 0; count of bases not matched to a gene: 4. This CDR3 is 14 amino acids long. In DNA, the CDR3 is TGTGCCAGCGGGACAGGGAGAATGAACACTGAAGCTTTCTTT. It specifies CASGTGRMNTEAFF.

The sample holds many counts of this clonotype. The chain combines TRBV12-5 with TRBJ2-1, with D hard to call. Looked up from germline, CDR1 is LGHNT and CDR2 is FRNRAP. There are 14 residues in the CDR3. V lost 4 bases and J lost 4, with 11 bases in between. Here the CDR3 DNA reads TGTGCTAGTGGTTACTCCTCAGGTTACAATGAGCAGTTCTTC. Translation: CASGYSSGYNEQFF.

This clonotype came up many times. The chain recombines TRBV10-3 with TRBJ2-5; 9 bases fit TRBD1. The germline V gene encodes CDR1 ENHRY and CDR2 SYGVKD. J gave up 3 bases and V 6 bases, and 5 bases lay outside the gene matches. This CDR3 is 14 amino acids long. The CDR3 nucleotides read TGTGCCATCAGGACGGACAGGGGAGAAGAGACCCAGTACTTC. Its translation is CAIRTDRGEETQYF.

The rearrangement uses TRBV6-6 and TRBJ2-3; D might be TRBD1 (5 bases). Germline-derived CDR1 and CDR2 are MNHNY and SVGAGI (reference sequence). V was shortened by 2 bases and J by 3 bases, with 12 bases between the two germline ends. CDR3 size: 15 residues. CDR3 residues: CASSYDRVRTDTQYF. In DNA, the CDR3 is TGTGCCAGCAGTTACGACAGAGTTCGTACAGATACGCAGTATTTT.

In its sample, this clonotype was seen many times. The chain joins TRBV6-2 or TRBV6-3 to TRBJ2-7, with 12 positions matching TRBD2. The V and J ends lost 2 bases and 5 bases, in that order; junction bases with no gene match: 4. Germline V CDR1 and CDR2: MNHEY, SVGEGT. The CDR3 contains 15 residues. CDR3: CASSYPRTSGNEQYF. Written as DNA, the CDR3 is TGTGCCAGCAGTTACCCCCGGACTAGCGGGAACGAGCAGTACTTC.

This clonotype was observed at least ten times. V gene TRBV5-6 combines with J gene TRBJ2-7; the D gene is possibly TRBD2 (6 bases). V lost 5 bases to trimming and J lost 0 bases, with 12 bases between them. Germline V CDR1 and CDR2: SGHDT, YYEEEE. The CDR3 has 14 residues. The DNA of the CDR3 is TGTGCCAGCAGGCGGGACTTGAGCTCCTACGAGCAGTACTTC. It is translated as CASRRDLSSYEQYF.